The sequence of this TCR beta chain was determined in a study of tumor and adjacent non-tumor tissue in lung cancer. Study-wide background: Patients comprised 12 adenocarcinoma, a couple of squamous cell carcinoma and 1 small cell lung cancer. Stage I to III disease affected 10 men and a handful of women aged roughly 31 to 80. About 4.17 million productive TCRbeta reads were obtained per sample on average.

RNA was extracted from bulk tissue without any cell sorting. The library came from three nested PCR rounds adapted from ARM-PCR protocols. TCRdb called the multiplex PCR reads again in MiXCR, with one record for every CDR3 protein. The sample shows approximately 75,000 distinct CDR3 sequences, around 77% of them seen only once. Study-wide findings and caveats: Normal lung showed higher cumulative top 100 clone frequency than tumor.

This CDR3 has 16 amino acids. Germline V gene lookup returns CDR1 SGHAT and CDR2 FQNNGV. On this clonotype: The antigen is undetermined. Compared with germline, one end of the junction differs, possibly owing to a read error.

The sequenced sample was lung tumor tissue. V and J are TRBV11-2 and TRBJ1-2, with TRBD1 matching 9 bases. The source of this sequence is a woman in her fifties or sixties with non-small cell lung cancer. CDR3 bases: TGTCCCAGCAACTTAGAAACAGGGGGCCGAGGATATAGCTACACCTTC. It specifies CPSNLETGGRGYSYTF.